The 26 T cell receptor beta chains listed next were all sequenced from one sample in a study of shared clonotypes between healthy human individuals. Sequencing used immunoSEQ multiplex PCR; TCRdb keeps in-frame clones, though not all of them. The profile covers approximately 620,000 clones, with almost 97% appearing a single time and 0.045% to 0.07% taken by the ten largest. The sample taken for sequencing was naive CD4+ T cells sorted from blood. Subset here: CD45RA+ positively selected. The receptors were gathered from a woman aged 30 to 39 in good health.

The chain recombines TRBV27 with TRBJ2-1; TRBD2 agrees at 14 bases. Per germline, CDR1 MNHEY and CDR2 SMNVEV (reference sequence). The CDR3 totals 16 residues. V dropped 6 bases and J dropped 8; count of bases not matched to a gene: 9. DNA for the CDR3: TGTGCCAGCAGGGCACCGGGACTAGCGGGAGTTCATGAGCAGTTCTTC. The encoded protein is CASRAPGLAGVHEQFF.

CDR3 sequence reads: CASSPGQGNSGNTIYF. CDR3 nucleotides: TGTGCCAGCTCACCGGGACAGGGGAATTCCGGAAACACCATATATTTT. This chain connects TRBV18 to TRBJ1-3, with TRBD1 identical over 10 bases. Trimming took 3 bases from V and 4 from J; bases not matched to a gene: 6. Germline CDR1 is KGHSH and CDR2 is LQKENI. This CDR3 has 16 residues.

The rearrangement joins TRBV30 to TRBJ1-3, with D uncertain. CDR1 GTSNPN and CDR2 SVGIG come from the germline V gene (reference sequence). This CDR3 comprises 11 residues. The V end was cut by 5 bases, the J end by 7 bases, with 9 bases between. The CDR3 DNA follows: TGTGCCTGGCACTTAGGGAACACCATATATTTT. Translation gives CAWHLGNTIYF.

The chain uses TRBV4-2 and TRBJ1-5; TRBD1 is a possible D gene (5 bases). The CDR3 totals 17 residues. Deletions cut 3 bases from V and 3 bases from J, with 18 bases between. Looked up from germline, CDR1 is LGHNA and CDR2 is YNFKEQ. The CDR3 nucleotides read TGTGCCAGCAGCCATGGTGGTGGCCAGGGCCACAATCAGCCCCAGCATTTT. Protein product: CASSHGGGQGHNQPQHF.

J is TRBJ2-7 and V is TRBV27, with 10 positions matching TRBD2. The junction had 6 bases not matched to a gene; V was cut back by 3 bases and J by 4 bases. Germline assignment: CDR1 MNHEY and CDR2 SMNVEV (reference sequence). This CDR3 region has 15 residues. The CDR3 spells CASSFQAGGLYEQYF. The CDR3 DNA reads TGTGCCAGCAGTTTTCAAGCGGGAGGGCTTTACGAGCAGTACTTC.

V usage is TRBV13 and J usage is TRBJ2-3, with D perhaps matching TRBD2 (8 bases). CDR1 is PRHDT and CDR2 is FYEKMQ in the germline V gene (reference sequence). This CDR3 is built from 23 residues. V was clipped by 3 bases and J by 0 bases, with 34 bases between them. DNA for the CDR3: TGTGCCAGCAGCTTTCGGAGGGGGCCGAGGAGAGCGGGAGAGCTATCTAGCACAGATACGCAGTATTTT. This gives the protein CASSFRRGPRRAGELSSTDTQYF.

The rearrangement links TRBV6-1 to TRBJ2-7, with 11 bases identical to TRBD2. This CDR3 comprises 15 residues. V trimming: 4 bases; J trimming: 2 bases; junction bases outside the gene matches: 4. Germline CDR1 and CDR2: MNHNS and SASEGT. This CDR3 reads CASSALGLAAYEQYF. CDR3 nucleotide sequence: TGTGCCAGCAGTGCCTTGGGACTAGCGGCCTACGAGCAGTACTTC.

The CDR3 coding sequence is TGTGCCAGCTCACCTCAGGCAGAGATCTCTGGAAACACCATATATTTT. This encodes CASSPQAEISGNTIYF. This chain connects TRBV18 to TRBJ1-3; unclear D gene. Trimming cost V 3 bases and J 0 bases, with 12 bases left between them. Germline CDR1 is KGHSH and CDR2 is LQKENI. This CDR3 contains 16 residues. Looking up the rest from reference TRBV18 and TRBJ1-3 gives the full variable domain: NAGVMQNPRHLVRRRGQEARLRCSPMKGHSHVYWYRQLPEEGLKFMVYLQKENIIDESGMPKERFSAEFPKEGPSILRIQQVVRGDSAAYFCASSPQAEISGNTIYFGEGSWLTVV.

The chain is built from TRBV7-6 and TRBJ2-1; D not resolved. V gave up 5 bases and J gave up 0 bases, with 11 bases separating them. Germline lookup yields CDR1 SGHVS and CDR2 FNYEAQ. The CDR3 totals 15 residues. The CDR3 region has the DNA TGTGCCAGCAGCCACCCCCGGAGCTCCTACAATGAGCAGTTCTTC. Amino acid sequence: CASSHPRSSYNEQFF.

V gene TRBV19 combines with J gene TRBJ2-1; D gene uncertain. CDR1 and CDR2 (germline): LNHDA, SQIVND (reference sequence). V was cut by 0 bases and J by 12 bases, with 12 bases left in between. The CDR3 runs to 13 residues. CDR3 sequence reads: CASSIEIGKGQFF. Here the CDR3 DNA reads TGTGCCAGTAGTATAGAGATAGGGAAGGGGCAGTTCTTC.

The chain links TRBV4-1 to TRBJ1-5, with D possibly being TRBD1 (5 bases). From germline, CDR1 is MGHRA and CDR2 YSYEKL. This CDR3 region has 15 residues. Trimming left V 0 bases short and J 5 bases short, with 11 bases between. The CDR3 DNA sequence: TGCGCCAGCAGCCAAGAATGGGGGAGCCATCAGCCCCAGCATTTT. The encoded protein is CASSQEWGSHQPQHF.

The rearrangement uses TRBV19 and TRBJ2-1, with D perhaps TRBD2 (5 bases). V shed 5 bases and J shed 1 base, with 24 bases lying between them. CDR1 LNHDA and CDR2 SQIVND come from the germline V gene (reference sequence). The CDR3 is 19 amino acids. The CDR3 region is CASSPRVRSPTSSYNEQFF. CDR3 sequence (DNA): TGTGCCAGTAGTCCCCGGGTCAGGTCTCCTACTAGTTCCTACAATGAGCAGTTCTTC.

As concerns this clone: Other DNA sequences in the sample encode the same CDR3. This rearrangement joins TRBV10-1 to TRBJ2-3; D unclear. With 0 bases removed from V and 1 base from J, the gap between germline ends came to 2 bases. Germline V gene sequence: CDR1 WNHNN, CDR2 SYGVQD (reference sequence). The CDR3 contains 13 residues. CDR3 DNA: TGCGCCAGCAGTGAGTCAGGCACAGATACGCAGTATTTT. It translates to CASSESGTDTQYF.

CDR3 residues: CASSLGDDYPDTQYF. The CDR3 bases are TGCGCCAGCAGCTTGGGTGACGATTACCCAGATACGCAGTATTTT. This rearrangement joins TRBV5-1 to TRBJ2-3; no firm D call. Trimming took 0 bases from V and 4 from J, leaving 12 bases between them. The CDR3 consists of 15 residues. CDR1 and CDR2 (germline): SGHRS, YFSETQ.

This chain uses TRBV18 with TRBJ2-5; TRBD2 aligns across 11 bases. V shed 0 bases and J 1 base; nucleotides not matched to a gene: 1. The CDR3 extends over 16 amino acids. CDR1 and CDR2 (germline): KGHSH, LQKENI. The DNA of the CDR3 is TGTGCCAGCTCACCACCTAGCGGGAGGGTCCAAGAGACCCAGTACTTC. This gives the protein CASSPPSGRVQETQYF. The entire variable domain, with the rest obtained from reference TRBV18 and TRBJ2-5, is as follows: NAGVMQNPRHLVRRRGQEARLRCSPMKGHSHVYWYRQLPEEGLKFMVYLQKENIIDESGMPKERFSAEFPKEGPSILRIQQVVRGDSAAYFCASSPPSGRVQETQYFGPGTRLLVL.

V is TRBV18 and J is TRBJ1-4; D is unclear. The germline gives CDR1 KGHSH, CDR2 LQKENI. The CDR3 spans 15 residues. V was shortened by 3 bases and J by 0 bases, with 8 bases between the two germline ends. The CDR3 bases are TGTGCCAGCTCACCGCGCCAGACAACTAATGAAAAACTGTTTTTT. Amino acids: CASSPRQTTNEKLFF.

This sequence joins TRBV28 and TRBJ1-2; TRBD1 might be the D (6 bases). CDR1 and CDR2 (germline): MDHEN, SYDVKM. The V gene lost 2 bases and the J gene lost 6 bases, with 28 bases spanning the gap. The CDR3 is made up of 19 amino acids. The CDR3 sequence is CASSLNTHRRRTAEDGYTF. Here the CDR3 DNA reads TGTGCCAGCAGTTTAAACACCCATCGGAGAAGGACAGCAGAGGATGGCTACACCTTC.

The chain carries TRBV11-1 and TRBJ2-7, with 10 bases matching TRBD1. Germline V gene sequence: CDR1 SGHAT, CDR2 FQDESV (reference sequence). The CDR3 is made up of 15 amino acids. V trimming: 5 bases; J trimming: 3 bases; junction bases outside the gene matches: 7. The CDR3, as DNA: TGTGCCAGCAGCCCCCGGGACAGGGGAAGCTACGAGCAGTACTTC. Its protein is CASSPRDRGSYEQYF. The whole variable domain, remainder taken from reference TRBV11-1 and TRBJ2-7, is EAEVAQSPRYKITEKSQAVAFWCDPISGHATLYWYRQILGQGPELLVQFQDESVVDDSQLPKDRFSAERLKGVDSTLKIQPAELGDSAMYLCASSPRDRGSYEQYFGPGTRLTVT.

The chain recombines TRBV19 with TRBJ2-2; 14 nucleotides align to TRBD2. With V trimmed by 6 bases and J by 7 bases, 4 bases remained unmatched. CDR1 and CDR2 (germline): LNHDA, SQIVND (reference sequence). The CDR3 is 15 amino acids. CDR3 sequence (DNA): TGTGCCAGTAGGGGACTAGCGGGAGTTTACGGGGAGCTGTTTTTT. Protein sequence: CASRGLAGVYGELFF.

The genes are TRBV28 and TRBJ2-7; no clear D gene. CDR1 and CDR2 (germline): MDHEN, SYDVKM. Trimming shortened V by 4 bases and J by 7 bases, and 11 bases separated the two germline ends. The CDR3 loop spans 12 amino acids. CDR3 sequence reads: CASSSSLEEQYF. CDR3 DNA sequence: TGTGCCAGCAGTTCATCGCTGGAGGAGCAGTACTTC.

The sample holds one count of this clone. The genes are TRBV6-6 and TRBJ1-2; perhaps TRBD1 as D (6 bases). This CDR3 region has 14 residues. Germline-derived CDR1 and CDR2 are MNHNY and SVGAGI (reference sequence). Trimming pared 0 bases from V and 8 bases from J, leaving 13 bases between. Written as DNA, the CDR3 is TGTGCCAGCAGTTACTCGATTGAGGGGGGAGGCTACACCTTC. Translated: CASSYSIEGGGYTF.

The rearrangement links TRBV15 to TRBJ2-7, with 8 positions matching TRBD2. Germline loops: CDR1 LNHNV, CDR2 YYDKDF (reference sequence). The CDR3 is made up of 13 amino acids. V dropped 8 bases and J dropped 2; count of bases not matched to a gene: 5. Here the CDR3 reads CATGPGLAYEQYF. DNA of the CDR3: TGTGCCACCGGACCGGGACTAGCCTACGAGCAGTACTTC.

As for this clone: Other DNA sequences of this sample code for an identical CDR3. The J gene is TRBJ2-1, the V gene TRBV5-1; 7 positions match TRBD2. Germline assignment: CDR1 SGHRS and CDR2 YFSETQ. With V trimmed by 0 bases and J by 3 bases, 3 bases remained unmatched. CDR3 length equals 15 residues. Here the CDR3 reads CASSLESSGYNEQFF. CDR3 DNA sequence: TGCGCCAGCAGCTTGGAGTCTAGCGGCTACAATGAGCAGTTCTTC.

The V gene is TRBV19, the J gene TRBJ1-2; weak D call: TRBD1 (6 bases). The CDR3 contains 14 residues. The germline V gene encodes CDR1 LNHDA and CDR2 SQIVND (reference sequence). V was trimmed by 5 bases and J by 5 bases, leaving 15 bases between them. The CDR3 spells CASSRADRGYGYTF. The CDR3 DNA reads TGTGCCAGTAGTCGCGCGGACAGAGGGTATGGCTACACCTTC.

The chain employs TRBV5-4 and TRBJ1-5; D is undetermined. V lost 0 bases and J lost 9, with 7 bases in between. The CDR3 runs 12 residues. Germline V lookup: CDR1 SGHNT, CDR2 YYREEE (reference sequence). CDR3 residues: CASSLGAGPQHF. The CDR3 region has the DNA TGTGCCAGCAGCTTGGGGGCCGGGCCCCAGCATTTT.

The chain uses TRBV7-9 and TRBJ1-1; D is perhaps TRBD1 (5 bases). The CDR3 extends over 18 amino acids. CDR1 is SEHNR, CDR2 FQNEAQ, per germline (reference sequence). V was shortened by 6 bases and J by 1 base, with 24 bases between the two germline ends. The CDR3 region has the DNA TGTGCCAGCAGACCCCAAGCTAGGGAGGGGTTAAGGAACACTGAAGCTTTCTTT. Translating gives CASRPQAREGLRNTEAFF. The complete variable domain, with remaining parts taken from reference TRBV7-9 and TRBJ1-1, reads DTGVSQNPRHKITKRGQNVTFRCDPISEHNRLYWYRQTLGQGPEFLTYFQNEAQLEKSRLLSDRFSAERPKGSFSTLEIQRTEQGDSAMYLCASRPQAREGLRNTEAFFGQGTRLTVV.